This T cell receptor beta chain was sequenced during a study of CD4 T cells in relation to SARS-CoV-2 and coronaviruses (dated by TCRdb to 2020 to 2022). About the investigation overall: In the ViraFEST assay, PBMCs were cultured with antigen for around eleven days, after which TCR beta CDR3s were sequenced to identify antigen-specific clonal expansions. Among the roughly twelve convalescent patients, 8 males and 4 females were included, and two of the subjects were Hispanic. Across all 12 patients in the full convalescent cohort, ages ranged from 21 to 72 years, with a median of 38. The Adaptive Biotechnologies TCR-sequencing kit was used for samples from three pre-COVID donors and for the naive versus memory experiments, whereas the other data were Illumina-based. HLA restriction was mapped for shared crossreactive spike epitopes using patient-derived lymphoblastoid cell lines. A different TCR-beta assay, based on Illumina, was used to sequence expansion assays from other donors in the study. At the level of individual TCR clonotypes, the study measured memory CD4+ T cell crossreactivity between SARS-CoV-2 spike protein and common cold coronavirus spike proteins. The investigation overall reported the following: Pre-pandemic and post-infection samples were not both contributed by any donor, so tracing of the source of pre-existing responses was limited. Approximately 60% of donors had memory CD4+ clonotypes that crossrecognized SARS-CoV-2 and at least one common cold coronavirus spike. Crossreactivity analysis centred on spike protein, so crossreactivity against other viral proteins was not assessed. Significantly weaker SARS-CoV-2-driven expansion was shown by crossreactive clones than by monoreactive clones, consistent with antigenic imprinting. Sequencing naive versus memory cells indicated that the assay picks up memory recall responses, not primary responses primed during culture. The study was limited by small numbers of patients and tested TCRs.

The cysteine opens and the phenylalanine closes a CDR3 of 16 amino acids. Only CDR3 DNA remains: 48 bases, in frame from the first base. The trim is 1 base for V and 0 bases for J, with a gap of 10 bases between the germline ends. CDR1 MGHRA and CDR2 YSYEKL were looked up in the germline V gene. For this clone: No antigen is known for it. No quality values exist for individual bases; no much larger clone is one base distant.

Survey-level immunoSEQ TCR-beta sequencing was performed on DNA from CEF-cultured naive and memory CD4+ T cells. The authors' pipeline ran thus. During preprocessing, nonproductive sequences were removed, along with CDR3s that did not begin with C, did not end with F or W, or were shorter than 7 amino acids. The MANAFEST web app identified antigen-specific clonotypes based on expansion compared with the reference and other culture wells. To be counted as positive, a clone had to show significant expansion compared with the reference culture, at an FDR below 0.05, in 2 of 3 replicate wells. Positive clones also required significant expansion versus all other tandem wells and an odds ratio above 5. Cultured and uncultured naive and memory CD4+ repertoires were searched for previously identified spike- and CEF-reactive CDR3s. Pairwise Levenshtein distance, computed with the stringdist R package after three terminal residues were trimmed from each end, was used as the measure of CDR3 homology. TCRdb provides this immuneACCESS table in a form limited to in-frame rearrangements. Some clones are lacking; in checked studies, under half of them reflect an unresolved V gene, and why the rest are absent is not known. The DNA gave D and trimming, while V, J and clone size come from that table. The sample includes 30,000 to 45,000 clones, with around 85% observed a single time. Together, the top ten hold 6% to 8% of the sample.

Naive and memory CD4+ T cells were separated from cryopreserved PBMCs by CD4 enrichment followed by EasySep naive CD4+ T cell enrichment. For around 9 days, sorted naive or memory CD4+ T cells (about 10^5) were cultured at a 1:1 ratio with T cell-depleted PBMCs and CEF peptides. In general, every peptide culture condition was set up in three replicate wells. PBMCs were isolated from leukapheresis product or whole blood by Ficoll-Paque PLUS gradient centrifugation. PBMCs were either cryopreserved at -140°C or used fresh in the expansion assay. The QIAamp Micro DNA Kit was used to extract genomic DNA from the CD4+ T cells.

This receptor was taken from an adult with COVID-19. What was sequenced was naive CD4+ T cells from PBMCs, cultured in vitro. Read against the paper, the sample's cell subset or site label means: naive CD4+ T cells isolated by negative enrichment. This receptor chain uses TRBV4-1 and TRBJ2-4, with the D assignment possibly TRBD1 or TRBD2, given 5 matching bases for each. The CDR3 is CASSQALGRAKNIQYF. The bases are TGCGCCAGCAGCCAAGCCCTGGGACGAGCCAAAAACATTCAGTACTTC.